The 20 T cell receptor beta chains below come from one sample, sequenced in a study of blood T cell repertoires in COVID-19. The repertoire was sequenced with immunoSEQ multiplex PCR; TCRdb's copy has only in-frame clones and lacks some. The data show approximately 78,000 clones, approximately 89% seen once. The specimen sequenced was peripheral blood. The receptors were gathered from a man aged 45 to 65 with COVID-19, enrolled during active disease.

This chain connects TRBV28 to TRBJ2-1; D is undetermined. Trimming left V 4 bases short and J 7 bases short, with 11 bases between. In germline, CDR1 is MDHEN, CDR2 SYDVKM. CDR3 length: 13 amino acids. The CDR3 loop reads CASSSVNWNEQFF. The CDR3 coding sequence is TGTGCCAGCAGTTCAGTAAATTGGAATGAGCAGTTCTTC. Full variable domain (remainder filled in from reference TRBV28 and TRBJ2-1): DVKVTQSSRYLVKRTGEKVFLECVQDMDHENMFWYRQDPGLGLRLIYFSYDVKMKEKGDIPEGYSVSREKKERFSLILESASTNQTSMYLCASSSVNWNEQFFGPGTRLTVL.

The chain couples TRBV7-9 to TRBJ2-7; 10 bases are shared with TRBD1. With 4 bases clipped from V and 2 bases from J, the junction kept 5 bases outside the gene matches. The CDR3 covers 15 residues. The germline V gene encodes CDR1 SEHNR and CDR2 FQNEAQ (reference sequence). The DNA of the CDR3 is TGTGCCAGCAGCTCTCGGACAGGGGGTCCCTACGAGCAGTACTTC. This encodes CASSSRTGGPYEQYF.

The chain couples TRBV18 to TRBJ2-6, with a tentative D call TRBD2 (6 bases). Deletions cut 3 bases from V and 0 bases from J, with 15 bases between. Germline V gives CDR1 KGHSH, CDR2 LQKENI. This CDR3 is 18 amino acids long. The CDR3 nucleotides read TGTGCCAGCTCACCTAGGGACTCCCTTAACTCTGGGGCCAACGTCCTGACTTTC. It translates to CASSPRDSLNSGANVLTF.

The chain employs TRBV6-1 and TRBJ1-4; D might be TRBD1 (6 bases). V was shortened by 3 bases and J by 8 bases, with 10 bases between the two germline ends. CDR1 MNHNS and CDR2 SASEGT come from the germline V gene. This CDR3 has 13 residues. CDR3 sequence (DNA): TGTGCCAGCAGTGAGGGGGGGCAGGAAAAACTGTTTTTT. It translates to CASSEGGQEKLFF.

This rearrangement joins TRBV19 to TRBJ2-2; 7 positions match TRBD2. The CDR3 contains 14 residues. Germline V lookup: CDR1 LNHDA, CDR2 SQIVND (reference sequence). After removal of 5 bases from V and 3 bases from J, the junction contained 3 bases not matched to a gene. The CDR3 here is CASSQTSYTGELFF. The DNA for the CDR3 is TGTGCCAGTAGTCAGACTAGCTACACCGGGGAGCTGTTTTTT.

V is TRBV5-1 and J is TRBJ2-7, with 7 bases fitting TRBD2. The ends lost 1 base at V and 4 bases at J; junction bases unmatched: 5. Germline lookup yields CDR1 SGHRS and CDR2 YFSETQ. There are 14 residues in the CDR3. CDR3 in DNA: TGCGCCAGCAGCTTGAGGAGCGGGGATTACGAGCAGTACTTC. Its protein product is CASSLRSGDYEQYF.

In regard to this clone: Sequence at one end of the junction differs from germline and may be a read error. V and J are TRBV7-7 and TRBJ2-1; 8 bases match TRBD1. CDR3 length: 15 amino acids. Germline V gene data show CDR1 as SSHAT and CDR2 as FNYEAQ (reference sequence). CDR3 region: CASSSGTGSYNEQFF. The CDR3 DNA sequence: TGTGCTAGCAGCTCCGGGACAGGCTCCTACAATGAGCAGTTCTTC.

The chain recombines TRBV7-2 with TRBJ2-5; tentative D call: TRBD1 (5 bases). The germline V gene encodes CDR1 SGHTA and CDR2 FQGNSA. Trimming cost V 0 bases and J 2 bases, with 10 bases left between them. The CDR3 extends over 15 amino acids. CDR3 sequence (DNA): TGTGCCAGCAGCTTAGCACCCAGGGTGCAAGAGACCCAGTACTTC. Protein sequence: CASSLAPRVQETQYF.

The chain combines TRBV29-1 with TRBJ2-7, with 8 bases matching TRBD1. CDR1 and CDR2 (germline): SQVTM, ANQGSEA. J lost 7 bases, V lost 3 bases, and 5 bases had no gene match. The CDR3 is 12 amino acids. The CDR3 sequence is CSVDGQGGEQYF. The CDR3 DNA follows: TGCAGCGTTGATGGACAGGGTGGGGAGCAGTACTTC.

The chain joins TRBV19 to TRBJ2-1, with 8 bases matching TRBD2. The CDR3 extends over 14 amino acids. Germline lookup yields CDR1 LNHDA and CDR2 SQIVND (reference sequence). With V trimmed by 5 bases and J by 7 bases, 7 bases remained unmatched. The CDR3 loop reads CASSWGLVRNEQFF. The CDR3 bases are TGTGCCAGTAGTTGGGGACTAGTCCGGAATGAGCAGTTCTTC.

This clone was seen once. The chain carries TRBV7-2 and TRBJ2-7; 9 bases line up with TRBD1. CDR1 and CDR2 (germline): SGHTA, FQGNSA. The CDR3 totals 15 residues. Trimming took 3 bases from V and 2 from J; bases not matched to a gene: 5. For the CDR3, the DNA is TGTGCCAGCAGCTTTGATCGGACAGGGGCCTACGAGCAGTACGTC. This translates into CASSFDRTGAYEQYV.

V is TRBV28 and J is TRBJ2-6, with D perhaps matching TRBD1 (5 bases). Trimming removed 2 bases at V and 2 bases at J, with 16 bases between. The CDR3 consists of 18 residues. In germline, CDR1 is MDHEN, CDR2 SYDVKM. CDR3 nucleotides: TGTGCCAGCAGTTTACACCCTGGCAGGGTCGCTGGGGCCAACGTCCTGACTTTC. Residues: CASSLHPGRVAGANVLTF.

This clone showed up just once. The genes are TRBV11-3 and TRBJ2-5; 10 positions match TRBD1. Germline CDR1 and CDR2: SGHNT and YENEEA. Losses at the gene ends were 5 bases for V and 4 bases for J; bases not matched to a gene: 4. The CDR3 extends over 14 amino acids. Written as DNA, the CDR3 is TGTGCCAGCAGCCGCGGACAGGGGGGAGAGACCCAGTACTTC. It specifies CASSRGQGGETQYF.

The J gene is TRBJ2-4, the V gene TRBV9; D might be TRBD2 (6 bases). This CDR3 has 14 residues. The V gene's germline CDR1 is SGDLS and CDR2 YYNGEE. V lost 2 bases and J 9 bases, leaving 15 bases between the germline ends. The CDR3: CASSVGSGDGIQYF. DNA of the CDR3: TGTGCCAGCAGCGTTGGGTCGGGGGACGGCATTCAGTACTTC.

V usage is TRBV2 and J usage is TRBJ2-1; 13 nucleotides match TRBD2. Germline assignment: CDR1 SNHLY and CDR2 FYNNEI. The length of the CDR3 is 16 residues. The ends lost 8 bases at V and 3 bases at J; junction bases unmatched: 7. The CDR3 region is CASSEGLAGIYNEQFF. For the CDR3, the DNA is TGTGCCAGCTCTGAGGGACTAGCGGGGATCTACAATGAGCAGTTCTTC.

The CDR3 DNA sequence: TGTGCCAGCAGCTACCCACGGATCGCCAGGGGCGCAGGCATTCACACCATATATTTT. Protein: CASSYPRIARGAGIHTIYF. The chain combines TRBV7-9 with TRBJ1-3, with D perhaps matching TRBD1 (6 bases). From germline, CDR1 is SEHNR and CDR2 FQNEAQ (reference sequence). The CDR3 covers 19 residues. V lost 4 bases to trimming and J lost 8 bases, with 30 bases between them.

The chain uses TRBV6-1 and TRBJ2-4; TRBD1 is a possible D gene (7 bases). The length of the CDR3 is 17 residues. From germline, CDR1 is MNHNS and CDR2 SASEGT. The V and J ends lost 0 bases and 5 bases respectively, with 17 bases between them. As DNA, the CDR3 is TGTGCCAGCAGTGAAGCGATGACTAGGGGGCGGGAAAACATTCAGTACTTC. It yields the protein CASSEAMTRGRENIQYF.

This clone was counted between two and nine times. The genes are TRBV18 and TRBJ2-1, with 7 nucleotides matching TRBD2. The trim removed 6 bases at V and 5 bases at J, leaving 10 bases unmatched. The CDR3 is made up of 15 amino acids. The V gene's germline CDR1 is KGHSH and CDR2 LQKENI. The DNA for the CDR3 is TGTGCCAGCTCGTTAGGGCTAGCGGTCAACAATGAGCAGTTCTTC. As protein: CASSLGLAVNNEQFF.

The genes are TRBV29-1 and TRBJ2-1, with TRBD2 as a possible D gene (6 bases). Trimming took 1 base from V and 7 from J, leaving 14 bases between them. Germline CDR1 SQVTM, CDR2 ANQGSEA. The CDR3 is 14 residues long. The CDR3 nucleotides read TGCAGCGTTGAAGCCCCCCCCGGGAGAAATGAGCAGTTCTTC. Encoded protein: CSVEAPPGRNEQFF.

This clone was seen a single time. The chain has TRBV21-1 and TRBJ2-7; the DNA was not compared with TRBD2, the D call given in the table. TRBV21-1 constitutes a pseudogene. The CDR3 loop spans 17 amino acids. This chain's CDR3 is CASSKSGGGHGAYEQYF. The CDR3 region has the DNA TGTGCCAGCAGCAAATCCGGCGGGGGACACGGAGCCTACGAGCAGTACTTC.